This T cell receptor beta chain stems from a study of blood T cell repertoires in COVID-19. Study summary: Specimens from acute and convalescent COVID-19 originated in the United States, Italy and Spain. T cells, B-cell-depleted T cells, or PBMCs supplied cDNA or gDNA.

The CDR3 extends over 13 amino acids. V shed 3 bases and J shed 5 bases, with 8 bases lying between them. In the original analysis: Estimation of nucleated cell counts relied on the amplification of reference gene primers. Some clones are missing from TCRdb's copy, which holds only in-frame ones; the method was immunoSEQ multiplex PCR. The D gene and trimming were derived from the DNA, and the V and J assignments and clone size from that table. The repertoire holds roughly 250,000 clones, with about 83% as singletons. This clone appeared a few times. The gene calls are TRBV12-3 or TRBV12-4 and TRBJ1-5; D is undetermined. The receptor comes from a man in his fifties or sixties with acute or convalescent COVID-19. Material for sequencing was peripheral blood. CDR3 nucleotides: TGTGCCAGCAGTTTTGTCGGGGATCAGCCCCAGCATTTT. It translates to CASSFVGDQPQHF.